The 27 T cell receptor beta chains below all came from one sample that was sequenced in a study of blood T cell repertoires in COVID-19. The data were produced by immunoSEQ multiplex PCR, yet TCRdb's version contains in-frame clones alone and is incomplete. The sample has some 290,000 clones, roughly nine tenths seen once. Sequenced: peripheral blood. These receptors all come from a woman aged 25 to 39 with COVID-19, enrolled during active disease.

This rearrangement joins TRBV6-5 to TRBJ2-7; 8 positions match TRBD2. CDR3 length: 14 residues. The J segment lost 7 bases and the V segment lost 7 bases, leaving 12 bases of the junction unmatched. The germline CDR1 and CDR2 sequences are MNHEY and SVGAGI. CDR3: CASTKSGSSYEQYF. Here the CDR3 DNA reads TGTGCCAGCACTAAAAGCGGGAGCTCATATGAGCAGTACTTC.

The V call is TRBV29-1, the J call TRBJ2-3, with 8 bases identical to TRBD2. V shed 6 bases and J 2 bases; nucleotides not matched to a gene: 13. CDR3 length: 16 amino acids. CDR1 and CDR2 (germline): SQVTM, ANQGSEA. CDR3 loop: CSVVRVGSGATDTQYF. The CDR3 DNA reads TGCAGCGTAGTCCGGGTCGGTAGCGGGGCCACAGATACGCAGTATTTT.

The V and J genes are TRBV27 and TRBJ1-5, with D hard to call. CDR3 size: 15 residues. Germline loops: CDR1 MNHEY, CDR2 SMNVEV (reference sequence). V was pared by 5 bases and J by 3 bases, with 14 bases between. The CDR3: CASSLSWQYNQPQHF. Here the CDR3 DNA reads TGTGCCAGCAGTCTCAGTTGGCAGTACAATCAGCCCCAGCATTTT.

The CDR3 nucleotides read TGTGCCAGCAGTATCCTGACAGGGGGCATTTATGGCTACACCTTC. Protein sequence: CASSILTGGIYGYTF. This chain joins TRBV28 and TRBJ1-2, with 10 bases matching TRBD1. Germline CDR1 MDHEN, CDR2 SYDVKM. V shed 5 bases, J shed 5 bases, and the junction held 8 bases outside the gene matches. This CDR3 is built from 15 residues.

The CDR3 loop is CASSSRETQYF. CDR3 in DNA: TGCGCCAGCAGCTCGAGAGAGACCCAGTACTTC. The chain recombines TRBV5-1 with TRBJ2-5; D remains unclear. V shed 3 bases and J shed 4 bases, with 4 bases lying between them. Germline V gene sequence: CDR1 SGHRS, CDR2 YFSETQ. This CDR3 spans 11 amino acids.

The chain carries TRBV28 and TRBJ1-5; 10 bases line up with TRBD1. Germline V gene lookup returns CDR1 MDHEN and CDR2 SYDVKM. Trimming removed 6 bases from V and 6 bases from J; junction bases left unmatched: 5. The CDR3 loop spans 14 amino acids. CDR3 coding DNA: TGTGCCAGCAGAGACAGGGGGCAGGCTCAGCCCCAGCATTTT. This codes for CASRDRGQAQPQHF. Full variable domain (rest looked up from reference TRBV28 and TRBJ1-5): DVKVTQSSRYLVKRTGEKVFLECVQDMDHENMFWYRQDPGLGLRLIYFSYDVKMKEKGDIPEGYSVSREKKERFSLILESASTNQTSMYLCASRDRGQAQPQHFGDGTRLSIL.

This clone has a handful of counts. The gene calls are TRBV28 and TRBJ1-2; 8 bases are a match to TRBD1. CDR1 is MDHEN and CDR2 is SYDVKM in the germline V gene. J was trimmed by 6 bases and V by 4 bases; bases with no gene match: 7. CDR3 size: 14 residues. The CDR3 nucleotides are TGTGCCAGCAGTTATAACAGGGGGGCCGATGGCTACACCTTC. Translated, it gives CASSYNRGADGYTF.

This rearrangement joins TRBV7-8 to TRBJ1-1, with D perhaps TRBD1 (5 bases). CDR3 length: 15 residues. The germline V gene has CDR1 SGHVS and CDR2 FQNEAQ. Deletions cut 5 bases from V and 1 base from J, with 14 bases between. CDR3 amino acids: CASSQGPGRNTEAFF. The CDR3 DNA is TGTGCCAGCAGCCAGGGCCCGGGAAGGAACACTGAAGCTTTCTTT.

This chain uses TRBV25-1 with TRBJ2-7; 13 bases are a match to TRBD2. J was trimmed by 2 bases and V by 9 bases; bases with no gene match: 16. Germline lookup yields CDR1 MGHDK and CDR2 SYGVNS. This CDR3 contains 18 residues. The chain's CDR3 is CARGPGQPGLAGAYEQYF. CDR3 DNA: TGTGCCAGGGGCCCGGGACAGCCAGGACTAGCGGGAGCCTACGAGCAGTACTTC.

The rearrangement links TRBV5-1 to TRBJ2-3, with 10 bases that match TRBD2. Germline loops: CDR1 SGHRS, CDR2 YFSETQ. The CDR3 extends over 16 amino acids. Trimming removed 4 bases from V and 0 bases from J; junction bases left unmatched: 5. CDR3 DNA: TGCGCCAGCAGCCCCAATAGCGGGAGGAGCACAGATACGCAGTATTTT. This encodes CASSPNSGRSTDTQYF. The full variable domain, with the rest looked up from reference TRBV5-1 and TRBJ2-3, is KAGVTQTPRYLIKTRGQQVTLSCSPISGHRSVSWYQQTPGQGLQFLFEYFSETQRNKGNFPGRFSGRQFSNSRSEMNVSTLELGDSALYLCASSPNSGRSTDTQYFGPGTRLTVL.

This chain joins TRBV6-5 and TRBJ1-4; 7 nucleotides align to TRBD1. Germline loops: CDR1 MNHEY, CDR2 SVGAGI. V was pared by 6 bases and J by 8 bases, with 9 bases of the junction left unmatched. The length of the CDR3 is 14 residues. Written as DNA, the CDR3 is TGTGCCAGCAGGATGACAGGGATAAAGGAAAAACTGTTTTTT. It encodes CASRMTGIKEKLFF.

The chain joins TRBV27 to TRBJ1-4, with D unresolved. Germline V CDR1 and CDR2: MNHEY, SMNVEV (reference sequence). CDR3 size: 15 residues. Between the trimmed V and J ends, which lost 6 bases and 10 bases, there was a span of 21 bases. The CDR3 reads CASSPLAGSTGKLFF. The CDR3, as DNA: TGTGCCAGCAGCCCTTTAGCGGGCTCCACCGGAAAACTGTTTTTT.

This clone was seen ten or more times. The V and J genes are TRBV7-9 and TRBJ1-2; 7 nucleotides line up with TRBD1. CDR1 and CDR2 (germline): SEHNR, FQNEAQ (reference sequence). With V trimmed by 5 bases and J by 7 bases, 7 bases remained unmatched. This CDR3 has 13 amino acids. CDR3 DNA sequence: TGTGCCAGCAGCCCCGACAGGGATTCTGGCTACACCTTC. Residues: CASSPDRDSGYTF.

The chain employs TRBV2 and TRBJ1-1; weak D call: TRBD1 (5 bases). The CDR3 totals 12 residues. The V end lost 4 bases, the J end lost 4 bases, and 7 bases lay between the germline ends. The germline CDR1 and CDR2 sequences are SNHLY and FYNNEI. CDR3 protein: CASSVRGTEAFF. CDR3 nucleotides: TGTGCCAGCAGTGTAAGGGGCACTGAAGCTTTCTTT.

The chain combines TRBV5-1 with TRBJ1-1; D is uncertain. This CDR3 has 13 amino acids. V lost 6 bases to trimming and J lost 3 bases, with 12 bases between them. The germline gives CDR1 SGHRS, CDR2 YFSETQ. CDR3 residues: CASNTDGDTEAFF. The CDR3 nucleotides are TGCGCCAGCAACACAGATGGCGACACTGAAGCTTTCTTT.

The chain is built from TRBV18 and TRBJ1-1; 7 bases fit TRBD1. CDR3 length: 15 amino acids. Germline-derived CDR1 and CDR2 are KGHSH and LQKENI. With 4 bases clipped from V and 3 bases from J, the junction kept 8 bases outside the gene matches. CDR3: CASSLYRGRDTEAFF. CDR3 nucleotides: TGTGCCAGCTCACTTTACAGGGGAAGGGACACTGAAGCTTTCTTT.

The chain has TRBV5-1 and TRBJ1-2, with D possibly being TRBD1 (5 bases). With 1 base removed from V and 0 bases from J, the gap between germline ends came to 7 bases. CDR1 is SGHRS and CDR2 is YFSETQ in the germline V gene. This CDR3 has 14 residues. CDR3 in amino acids: CASSLPGTNYGYTF. In DNA, the CDR3 is TGCGCCAGCAGCTTGCCAGGGACTAACTATGGCTACACCTTC.

The chain links TRBV5-4 to TRBJ1-1, with D perhaps matching TRBD1 (6 bases). The germline V gene encodes CDR1 SGHNT and CDR2 YYREEE (reference sequence). CDR3 length equals 14 residues. The V and J ends lost 4 bases and 4 bases respectively, with 14 bases between them. CDR3 amino acids: CASSVPTGTTEAFF. The CDR3 DNA is TGTGCCAGCAGCGTACCTACAGGGACCACTGAAGCTTTCTTT.

The V and J genes are TRBV28 and TRBJ2-7, with 9 bases that match TRBD2. Germline V gives CDR1 MDHEN, CDR2 SYDVKM. CDR3 length equals 15 residues. J lost 5 bases, V lost 2 bases, and 7 bases had no gene match. CDR3 nucleotide sequence: TGTGCCAGCAGTTTAGGGGCTAGCGGGACCCACGAGCAGTACTTC. Translated: CASSLGASGTHEQYF.

This clone occurred a few times. V usage is TRBV30 and J usage is TRBJ1-2, with a possible D match to TRBD1 (5 bases). Germline-derived CDR1 and CDR2 are GTSNPN and SVGIG (reference sequence). The length of the CDR3 is 13 residues. V gave up 2 bases and J gave up 6 bases, with 13 bases separating them. The CDR3, as DNA: TGTGCCTGGAGTATCACAGGAGATAATGGCTACACCTTC. Translated, it gives CAWSITGDNGYTF.

V gene TRBV29-1 combines with J gene TRBJ1-2, with TRBD1 matching over 9 bases. Germline CDR1 SQVTM, CDR2 ANQGSEA. This CDR3 spans 16 amino acids. Trimming cost V 7 bases and J 0 bases; bases outside gene matches: 12. CDR3 region: CSAGYPQGASNYGYTF. The CDR3 DNA sequence: TGCAGCGCCGGTTACCCACAGGGGGCGTCTAACTATGGCTACACCTTC.

The chain combines TRBV3-1 (or the pseudogene TRBV3-2) with TRBJ2-1, with D possibly being TRBD2 (5 bases). From germline, CDR1 is LGHDT and CDR2 YNNKEL (reference sequence). V was pared by 8 bases and J by 5 bases, with 16 bases between. The CDR3 covers 14 residues. CDR3 in amino acids: CASVLEGRDNEQFF. CDR3 sequence (DNA): TGTGCCAGCGTTCTTGAGGGCCGCGACAATGAGCAGTTCTTC.

V usage is TRBV19 and J usage is TRBJ1-4; D is undetermined. V lost 3 bases and J 0 bases, leaving 5 bases between the germline ends. The CDR3 has 14 amino acids. The V gene's germline CDR1 is LNHDA and CDR2 SQIVND (reference sequence). In nucleotides, the CDR3 is TGTGCCAGTAGTATCCAGGCAACTAATGAAAAACTGTTTTTT. Its translation is CASSIQATNEKLFF. Looking up the rest from reference TRBV19 and TRBJ1-4 gives the full variable domain: DGGITQSPKYLFRKEGQNVTLSCEQNLNHDAMYWYRQDPGQGLRLIYYSQIVNDFQKGDIAEGYSVSREKKESFPLTVTSAQKNPTAFYLCASSIQATNEKLFFGSGTQLSVL.

This chain connects TRBV28 to TRBJ2-7, with TRBD2 matching over 13 bases. The CDR3 totals 14 residues. The germline CDR1 and CDR2 sequences are MDHEN and SYDVKM. J lost 4 bases, V lost 6 bases, and 3 bases had no gene match. The CDR3 region is CASSRTSGSYEQYF. In DNA, the CDR3 is TGTGCCAGCAGCAGGACTAGCGGGAGTTACGAGCAGTACTTC.

The chain carries TRBV19 and TRBJ1-1, with D perhaps matching TRBD1 (5 bases). V lost 0 bases and J 6 bases, leaving 20 bases between the germline ends. Germline V gene sequence: CDR1 LNHDA, CDR2 SQIVND (reference sequence). CDR3 length: 17 amino acids. The CDR3 nucleotides are TGTGCCAGTAGTATAGATTGGAGGGGTCGGGCGATCGCTGAAGCTTTCTTT. It codes for CASSIDWRGRAIAEAFF.

The gene calls are TRBV28 and TRBJ1-1; unclear D gene. Trimming removed 8 bases at V and 4 bases at J, with 17 bases between. Germline V gene data show CDR1 as MDHEN and CDR2 as SYDVKM. The CDR3 loop spans 14 amino acids. CDR3: CASGLDPAPTEAFF. The CDR3 region has the DNA TGTGCCAGCGGACTTGACCCTGCACCCACTGAAGCTTTCTTT.

This chain's CDR3 is CARADTGELFF. CDR3 in DNA: TGTGCCAGAGCGGACACCGGGGAGCTGTTTTTT. This sequence joins TRBV6-9 and TRBJ2-2, with a tentative D call TRBD2 (5 bases). Trimming removed 9 bases at V and 3 bases at J, with 5 bases between. The CDR3 sequence is 11 residues long. In germline, CDR1 is MNHGY, CDR2 SVAAGI.